The T cell receptor (gamma chain) under discussion was sequenced for a study of Vδ1+ human thymocytes. General study points: TRD repertoires were essentially private, unlike widely shared TRG clonotypes. Highly polyclonal TRG and TRD repertoires with Gaussian CDR3 length distributions appeared in thymus.

This clone ranks as medium-sized. The antigen remains undetermined. The same CDR3 also results from other DNA sequences found in this sample. Sequences come from RNA converted to cDNA by reverse transcription. Multiplex PCR used pooled V-gene forward primers and a constant-region reverse primer to amplify CDR3s. With CATT, TCRdb re-called clones from the multiplex PCR reads. The data hold 20,000 to 25,000 gamma-chain clones, with roughly 13% observed a single time. The CDR3 sequence is 14 residues long. Germline V gene lookup returns CDR1 EGSNGY and CDR2 YDSYNSKV. V lost 0 bases, J lost 3 bases, and 5 bases stayed unmatched. Alphabeta T cells were depleted, then CD3+ Vdelta1+ Vdelta2- thymocytes were FACS-sorted.

The sequenced sample consisted of Vdelta1+ gamma-delta thymocytes from the thymus. Specified subset: FACS-sorted CD3+ TCRalphabeta- TCRVdelta1+ TCRVdelta2- thymocytes. The sequence was obtained from a child younger than two who had congenital heart surgery. The gene calls are TRGV2 and TRGJ1 or TRGJ2. The CDR3 nucleotides are TGTGCCACCTGGGACGGGCCGGGTTATTATAAGAAACTCTTT. Encoded protein: CATWDGPGYYKKLF.